This T cell receptor (beta chain) was observed in a study of T cell changes during pregnancy in multiple sclerosis. CDR1 is GTSNPN and CDR2 is SVGIG in the germline V gene (reference sequence). V lost 2 bases and J lost 6; bases outside the gene matches: 10. CDR3 length: 14 residues. Measured with immunoSEQ multiplex PCR; TCRdb has only the in-frame clones, and not every one. The top ten clones hold less than 2% of a sample with 85,000 to 100,000 clones, approximately 92% of them seen once. The TCR sequence derives from a female donor with multiple sclerosis, enrolled in a pregnancy study. The chain combines TRBV30 with TRBJ2-7, with 7 positions matching TRBD1. The sequences come from peripheral blood, collected in the first trimester of pregnancy. CDR3 nucleotides: TGTGCCTGGAGTTCCGGGACAGCAGGGTCCGAGCAGTACTTC. Protein product: CAWSSGTAGSEQYF.